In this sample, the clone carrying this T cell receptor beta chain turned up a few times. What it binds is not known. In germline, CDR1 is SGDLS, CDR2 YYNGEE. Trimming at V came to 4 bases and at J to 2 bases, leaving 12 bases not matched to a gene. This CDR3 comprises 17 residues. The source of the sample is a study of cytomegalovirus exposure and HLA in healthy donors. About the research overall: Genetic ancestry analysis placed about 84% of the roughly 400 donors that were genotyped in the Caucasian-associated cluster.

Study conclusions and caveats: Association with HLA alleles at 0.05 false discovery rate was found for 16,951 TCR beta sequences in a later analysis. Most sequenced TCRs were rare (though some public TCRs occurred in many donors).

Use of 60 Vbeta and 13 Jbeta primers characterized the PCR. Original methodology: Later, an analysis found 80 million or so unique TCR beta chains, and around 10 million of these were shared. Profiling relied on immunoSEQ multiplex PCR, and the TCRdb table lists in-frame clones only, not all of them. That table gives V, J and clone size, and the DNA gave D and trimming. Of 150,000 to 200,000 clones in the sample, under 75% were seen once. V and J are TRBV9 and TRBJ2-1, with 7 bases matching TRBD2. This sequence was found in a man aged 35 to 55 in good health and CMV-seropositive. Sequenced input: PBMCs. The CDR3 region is CASSPRWGGEAYNEQFF. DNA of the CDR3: TGTGCCAGCAGCCCCCGATGGGGGGGGGAAGCCTACAATGAGCAGTTCTTC.